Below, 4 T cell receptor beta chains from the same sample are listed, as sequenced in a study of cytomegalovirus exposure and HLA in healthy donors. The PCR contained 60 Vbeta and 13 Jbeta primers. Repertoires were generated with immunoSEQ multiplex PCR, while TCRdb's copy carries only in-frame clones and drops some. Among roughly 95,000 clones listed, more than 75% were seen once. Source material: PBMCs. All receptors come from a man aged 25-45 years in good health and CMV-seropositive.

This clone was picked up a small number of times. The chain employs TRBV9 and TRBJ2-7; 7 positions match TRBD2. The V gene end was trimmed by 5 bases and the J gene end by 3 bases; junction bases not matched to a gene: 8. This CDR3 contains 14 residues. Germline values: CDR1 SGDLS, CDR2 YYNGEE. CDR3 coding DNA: TGTGCCAGCAGTCCCGGACTAGTCGGCTACGAGCAGTACTTC. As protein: CASSPGLVGYEQYF.

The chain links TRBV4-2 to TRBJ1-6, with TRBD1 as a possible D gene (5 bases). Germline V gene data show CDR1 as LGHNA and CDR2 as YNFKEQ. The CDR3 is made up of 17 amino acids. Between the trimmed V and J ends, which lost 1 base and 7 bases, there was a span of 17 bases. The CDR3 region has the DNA TGTGCCAGCAGCCAAGGAGTTGCAGGGATAAGCAATTCACCCCTCCACTTT. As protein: CASSQGVAGISNSPLHF.

The CDR3 reads CASSSRADTGELFF. The CDR3 bases are TGTGCCAGTAGTAGCAGGGCGGACACCGGGGAGCTGTTTTTT. The chain employs TRBV19 and TRBJ2-2, with a weak D call TRBD1 (5 bases). Trimming took off 4 bases at V and 3 bases at J, with 9 bases between the two ends. The CDR3 sequence is 14 residues long. CDR1 is LNHDA and CDR2 is SQIVND in the germline V gene (reference sequence).

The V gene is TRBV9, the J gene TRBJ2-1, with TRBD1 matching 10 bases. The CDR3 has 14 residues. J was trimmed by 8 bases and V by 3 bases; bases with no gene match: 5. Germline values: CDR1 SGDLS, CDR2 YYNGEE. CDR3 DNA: TGTGCCAGCAGCGCGACAGGGGGCAGGGATGAGCAGTTCTTC. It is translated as CASSATGGRDEQFF.